This T cell receptor (beta chain) was identified during a study of T cell responses to AZD1222 COVID-19 vaccine. The table came from immunoSEQ multiplex PCR; TCRdb's copy has only in-frame clones and leaves some out. The sample records 150,000 or so clones, over 85% being singletons. Germline CDR1 reads SGHTA; CDR2 reads FQGNSA. V lost 5 bases, J lost 0 bases, and 14 bases lay in between. The CDR3 extends over 17 amino acids. Here the sequenced sample was peripheral blood, taken on day 0 of AZD1222 vaccination. This TCR was sampled from an adult in good health. V and J are TRBV7-2 and TRBJ1-6, with a tentative D call TRBD1 (6 bases). The CDR3 DNA is TGTGCCAGCAGCCCGGGGGGCCGTAGCTCCTATAATTCACCCCTCCACTTT. Translated, it gives CASSPGGRSSYNSPLHF.